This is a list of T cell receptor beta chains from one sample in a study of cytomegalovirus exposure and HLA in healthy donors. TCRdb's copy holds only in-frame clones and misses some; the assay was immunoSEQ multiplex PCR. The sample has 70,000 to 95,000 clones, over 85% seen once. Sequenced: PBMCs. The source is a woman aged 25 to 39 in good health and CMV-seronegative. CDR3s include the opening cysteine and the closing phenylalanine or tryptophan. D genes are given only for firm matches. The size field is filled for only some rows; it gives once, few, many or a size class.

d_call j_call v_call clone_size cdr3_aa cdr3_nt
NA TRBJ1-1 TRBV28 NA CASGQSGGTEAFF TGTGCCAGCGGCCAGAGCGGGGGCACTGAAGCTTTCTTT
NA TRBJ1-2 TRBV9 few CASSPRSSRDSGGYTF TGTGCCAGCAGCCCGCGTTCATCCAGGGATTCGGGTGGCTACACCTTC
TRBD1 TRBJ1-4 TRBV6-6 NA CASSMGQQNEKLFF TGTGCCAGCAGTATGGGACAGCAAAATGAAAAACTGTTTTTT
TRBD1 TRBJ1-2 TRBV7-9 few CASSQRQGNYGYTF TGTGCCAGCAGCCAAAGACAGGGGAACTATGGCTACACCTTC
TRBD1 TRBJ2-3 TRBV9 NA CASSPRKGQGAFTSDTQYF TGTGCCAGCAGCCCCCGAAAGGGACAGGGGGCGTTTACTTCAGATACGCAGTATTTT
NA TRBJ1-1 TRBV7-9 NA CASSLASLQGNTEAFF TGTGCCAGCAGCTTAGCTAGTTTACAGGGGAACACTGAAGCTTTCTTT
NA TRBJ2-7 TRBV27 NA CASSSSLVGAIDEQYF TGTGCCAGCAGTTCTTCTCTCGTGGGGGCCATTGACGAGCAGTACTTC
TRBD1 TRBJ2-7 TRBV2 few CASSDPQGSSYEQYF TGTGCCAGCAGTGATCCACAGGGGTCCTCCTACGAGCAGTACTTC
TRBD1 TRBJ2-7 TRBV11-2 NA CASSSTGGYEQYF TGTGCCAGCAGCTCGACAGGGGGCTACGAGCAGTACTTC
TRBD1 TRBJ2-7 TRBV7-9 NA CASSSPDRVGSYEQYF TGTGCCAGCAGCTCCCCGGACAGGGTTGGGTCCTACGAGCAGTACTTC
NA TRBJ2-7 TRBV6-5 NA CASSSGYSYEQYF TGTGCCAGCAGTAGCGGGTACTCCTACGAGCAGTACTTC
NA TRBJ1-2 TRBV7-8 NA CASSLVGGRGYGYTF TGTGCCAGCAGCTTAGTTGGGGGCAGGGGTTATGGCTACACCTTC
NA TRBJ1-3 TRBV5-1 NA CASSLLSGGAGNTIYF TGCGCCAGCAGCTTGTTATCGGGGGGCGCGGGAAACACCATATATTTT
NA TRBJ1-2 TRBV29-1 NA CSVEVSGGYTF TGCAGCGTTGAAGTGTCGGGAGGCTACACCTTC
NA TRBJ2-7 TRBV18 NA CASSRSLVADYEQYF TGTGCCAGCTCCCGATCGCTCGTGGCAGACTACGAGCAGTACTTC
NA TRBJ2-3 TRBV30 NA CAWSAVVRLGAGTDTQYF TGTGCCTGGAGCGCCGTTGTAAGGTTAGGGGCCGGGACAGATACGCAGTATTTT
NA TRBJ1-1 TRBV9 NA CASSPREGLNTEAFF TGTGCCAGCAGCCCCCGGGAGGGATTGAACACTGAAGCTTTCTTT
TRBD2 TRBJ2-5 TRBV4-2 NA CASSQDTSGGAETQYF TGTGCCAGCAGCCAAGATACTAGCGGGGGGGCAGAGACCCAGTACTTC
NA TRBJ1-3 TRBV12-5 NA CASGTGSHSGNTIYF TGTGCTAGTGGCACCGGGTCCCACTCTGGAAACACCATATATTTT
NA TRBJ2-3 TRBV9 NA CASSVGSGRGASTDTQYF TGTGCCAGCAGCGTAGGGTCCGGCAGGGGAGCTAGCACAGATACGCAGTATTTT
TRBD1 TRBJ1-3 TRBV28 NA CASRQGSGNTIYF TGTGCCAGCAGACAGGGGTCCGGAAACACCATATATTTT
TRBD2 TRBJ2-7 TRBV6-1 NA CASSAARGRVFYEQYF TGTGCCAGCAGTGCCGCCCGCGGGAGGGTATTCTACGAGCAGTACTTC
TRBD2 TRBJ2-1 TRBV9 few CASSRGTSAHNEQFF TGTGCCAGCAGCCGAGGGACTAGCGCCCACAATGAGCAGTTCTTC